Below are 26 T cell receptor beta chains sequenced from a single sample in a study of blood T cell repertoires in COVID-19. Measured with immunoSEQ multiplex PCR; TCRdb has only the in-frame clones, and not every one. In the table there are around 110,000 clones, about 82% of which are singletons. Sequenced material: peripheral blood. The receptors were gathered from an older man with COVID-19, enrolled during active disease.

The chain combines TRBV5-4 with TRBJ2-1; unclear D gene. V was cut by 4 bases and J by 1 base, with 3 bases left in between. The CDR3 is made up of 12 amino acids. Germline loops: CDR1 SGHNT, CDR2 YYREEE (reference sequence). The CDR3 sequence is CASSPSYNEQFF. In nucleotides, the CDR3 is TGTGCCAGCAGCCCTTCCTACAATGAGCAGTTCTTC.

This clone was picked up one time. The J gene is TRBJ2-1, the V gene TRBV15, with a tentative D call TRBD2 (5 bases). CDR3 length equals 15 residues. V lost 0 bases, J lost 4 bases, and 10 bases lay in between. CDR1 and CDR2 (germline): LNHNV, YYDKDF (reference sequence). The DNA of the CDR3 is TGTGCCACCAGCAGAGATCGGGGAGCTTACAATGAGCAGTTCTTC. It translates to CATSRDRGAYNEQFF.

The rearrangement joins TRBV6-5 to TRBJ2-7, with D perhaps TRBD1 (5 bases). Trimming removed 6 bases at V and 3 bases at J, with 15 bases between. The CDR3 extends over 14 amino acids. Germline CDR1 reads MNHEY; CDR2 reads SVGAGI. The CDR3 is CASSNLRALYEQYF. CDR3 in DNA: TGTGCCAGCAGCAACCTCAGGGCCCTCTACGAGCAGTACTTC.

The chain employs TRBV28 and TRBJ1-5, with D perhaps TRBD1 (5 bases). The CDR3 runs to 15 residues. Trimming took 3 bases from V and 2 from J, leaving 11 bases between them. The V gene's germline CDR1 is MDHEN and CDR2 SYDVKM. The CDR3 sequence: CASSLGGARNQPQHF. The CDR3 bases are TGTGCCAGCAGTTTGGGTGGGGCCCGCAATCAGCCCCAGCATTTT. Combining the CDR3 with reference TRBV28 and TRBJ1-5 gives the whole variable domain DVKVTQSSRYLVKRTGEKVFLECVQDMDHENMFWYRQDPGLGLRLIYFSYDVKMKEKGDIPEGYSVSREKKERFSLILESASTNQTSMYLCASSLGGARNQPQHFGDGTRLSIL.

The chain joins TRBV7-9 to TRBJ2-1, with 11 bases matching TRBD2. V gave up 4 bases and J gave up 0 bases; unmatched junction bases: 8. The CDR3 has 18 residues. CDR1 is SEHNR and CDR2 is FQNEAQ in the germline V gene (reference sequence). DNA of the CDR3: TGTGCCAGCAGCTACGAGGGTAGCGGGAGGGTCTCCTACAATGAGCAGTTCTTC. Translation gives CASSYEGSGRVSYNEQFF.

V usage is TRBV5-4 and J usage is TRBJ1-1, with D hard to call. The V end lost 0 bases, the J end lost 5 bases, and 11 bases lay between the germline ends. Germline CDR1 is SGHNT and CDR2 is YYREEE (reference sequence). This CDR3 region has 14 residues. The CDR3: CASSLEGRRTEAFF. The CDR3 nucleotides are TGTGCCAGCAGCTTGGAGGGAAGGAGGACTGAAGCTTTCTTT.

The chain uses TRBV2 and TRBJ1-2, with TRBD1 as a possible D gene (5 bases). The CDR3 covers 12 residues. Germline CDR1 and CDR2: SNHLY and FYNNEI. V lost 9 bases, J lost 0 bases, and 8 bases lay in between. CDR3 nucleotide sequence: TGTGCCAGGGACACCCCTAACTATGGCTACACCTTC. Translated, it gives CARDTPNYGYTF.

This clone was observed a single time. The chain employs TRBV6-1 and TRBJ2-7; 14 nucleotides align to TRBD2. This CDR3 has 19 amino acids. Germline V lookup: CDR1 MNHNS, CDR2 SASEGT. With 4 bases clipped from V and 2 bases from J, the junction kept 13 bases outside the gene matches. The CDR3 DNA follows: TGTGCCAGCAGTGTACGACATTGGACTAGCGGGAGGACGACCTACGAGCAGTACTTC. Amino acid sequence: CASSVRHWTSGRTTYEQYF.

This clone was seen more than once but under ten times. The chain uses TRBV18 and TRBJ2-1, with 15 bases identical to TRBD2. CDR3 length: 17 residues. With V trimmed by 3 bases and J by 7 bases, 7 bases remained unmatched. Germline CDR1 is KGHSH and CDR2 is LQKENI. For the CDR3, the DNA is TGTGCCAGCTCACCTCCGGGACTAGCGGGAGGAGATAATGAGCAGTTCTTC. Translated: CASSPPGLAGGDNEQFF.

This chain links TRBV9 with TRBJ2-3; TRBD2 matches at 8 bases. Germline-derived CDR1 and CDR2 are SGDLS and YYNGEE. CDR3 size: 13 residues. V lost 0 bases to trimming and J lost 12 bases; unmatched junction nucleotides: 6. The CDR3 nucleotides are TGTGCCAGCAGCGTAGAAGCGGGAGCCCCCCAGTATTTT. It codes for CASSVEAGAPQYF.

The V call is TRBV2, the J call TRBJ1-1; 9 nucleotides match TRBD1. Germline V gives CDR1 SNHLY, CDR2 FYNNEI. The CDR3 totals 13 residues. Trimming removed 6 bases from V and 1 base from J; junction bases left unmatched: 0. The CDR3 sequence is CASRGQGNTEAFF. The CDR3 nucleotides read TGTGCCAGCAGGGGACAGGGGAACACTGAAGCTTTCTTT.

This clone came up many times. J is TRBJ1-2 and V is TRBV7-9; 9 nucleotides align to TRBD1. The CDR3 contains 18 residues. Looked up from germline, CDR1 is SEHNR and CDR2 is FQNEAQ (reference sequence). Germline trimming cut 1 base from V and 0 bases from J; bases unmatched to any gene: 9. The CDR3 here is CASSLGSGTGYPNYGYTF. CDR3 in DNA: TGTGCCAGCAGCTTAGGGTCCGGGACAGGGTACCCTAACTATGGCTACACCTTC.

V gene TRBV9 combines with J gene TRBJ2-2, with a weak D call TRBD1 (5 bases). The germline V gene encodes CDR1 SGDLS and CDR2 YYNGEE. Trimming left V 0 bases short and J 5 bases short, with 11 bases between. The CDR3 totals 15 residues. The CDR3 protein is CASSVGRVGTGELFF. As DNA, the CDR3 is TGTGCCAGCAGCGTAGGCAGGGTGGGGACCGGGGAGCTGTTTTTT.

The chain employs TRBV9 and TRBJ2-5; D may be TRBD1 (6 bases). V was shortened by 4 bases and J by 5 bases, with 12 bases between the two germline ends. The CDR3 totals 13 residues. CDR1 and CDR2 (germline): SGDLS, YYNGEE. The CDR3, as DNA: TGTGCCAGCAGCCTACAGGGAATGGAGACCCAGTACTTC. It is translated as CASSLQGMETQYF. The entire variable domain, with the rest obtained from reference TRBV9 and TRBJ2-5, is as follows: DSGVTQTPKHLITATGQRVTLRCSPRSGDLSVYWYQQSLDQGLQFLIQYYNGEERAKGNILERFSAQQFPDLHSELNLSSLELGDSALYFCASSLQGMETQYFGPGTRLLVL.

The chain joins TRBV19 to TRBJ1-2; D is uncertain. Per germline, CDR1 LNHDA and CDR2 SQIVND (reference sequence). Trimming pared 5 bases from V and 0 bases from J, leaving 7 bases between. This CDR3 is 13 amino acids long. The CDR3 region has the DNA TGTGCCAGTAGTTCGGCGGCTAACTATGGCTACACCTTC. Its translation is CASSSAANYGYTF.

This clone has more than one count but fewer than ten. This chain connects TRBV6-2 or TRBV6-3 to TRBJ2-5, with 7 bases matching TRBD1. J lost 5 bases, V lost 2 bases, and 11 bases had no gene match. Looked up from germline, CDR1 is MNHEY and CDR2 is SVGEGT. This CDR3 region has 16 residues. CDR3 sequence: CASSYPSTGENETQYF. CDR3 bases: TGTGCCAGCAGTTACCCATCTACAGGGGAGAACGAGACCCAGTACTTC.

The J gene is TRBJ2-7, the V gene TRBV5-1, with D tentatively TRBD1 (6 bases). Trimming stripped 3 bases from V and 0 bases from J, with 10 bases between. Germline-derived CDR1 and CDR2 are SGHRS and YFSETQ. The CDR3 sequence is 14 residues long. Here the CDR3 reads CASSSGQSSYEQYF. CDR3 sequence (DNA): TGCGCCAGCAGCTCCGGACAGAGCTCCTACGAGCAGTACTTC.

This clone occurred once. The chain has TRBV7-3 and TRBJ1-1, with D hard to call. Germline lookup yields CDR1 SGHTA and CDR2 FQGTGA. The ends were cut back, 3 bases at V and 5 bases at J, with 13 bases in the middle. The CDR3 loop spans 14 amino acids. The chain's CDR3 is CASSLGHSGTEAFF. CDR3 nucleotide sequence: TGTGCCAGCAGCTTGGGTCACTCCGGGACTGAAGCTTTCTTT.

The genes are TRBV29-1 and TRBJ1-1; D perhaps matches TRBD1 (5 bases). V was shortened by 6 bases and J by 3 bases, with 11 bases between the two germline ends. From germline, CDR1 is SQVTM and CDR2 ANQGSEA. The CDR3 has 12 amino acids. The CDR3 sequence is CSVQAPYTEAFF. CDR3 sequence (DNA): TGCAGCGTACAGGCACCTTACACTGAAGCTTTCTTT. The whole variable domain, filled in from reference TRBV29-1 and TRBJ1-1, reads SAVISQKPSRDICQRGTSLTIQCQVDSQVTMMFWYRQQPGQSLTLIATANQGSEATYESGFVIDKFPISRPNLTFSTLTVSNMSPEDSSIYLCSVQAPYTEAFFGQGTRLTVV.

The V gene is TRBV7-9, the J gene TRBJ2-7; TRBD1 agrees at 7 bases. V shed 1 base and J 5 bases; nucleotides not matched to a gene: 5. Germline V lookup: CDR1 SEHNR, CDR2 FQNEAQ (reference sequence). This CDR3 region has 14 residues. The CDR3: CASSLEGGSHEQYF. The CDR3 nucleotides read TGTGCCAGCAGCTTAGAAGGGGGCAGCCACGAGCAGTACTTC. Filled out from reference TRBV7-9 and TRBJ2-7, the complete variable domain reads DTGVSQNPRHKITKRGQNVTFRCDPISEHNRLYWYRQTLGQGPEFLTYFQNEAQLEKSRLLSDRFSAERPKGSFSTLEIQRTEQGDSAMYLCASSLEGGSHEQYFGPGTRLTVT.

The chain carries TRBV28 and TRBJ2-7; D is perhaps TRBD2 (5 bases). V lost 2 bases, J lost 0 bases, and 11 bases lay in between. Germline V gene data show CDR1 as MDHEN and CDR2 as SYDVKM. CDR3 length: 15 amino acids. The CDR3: CASSLRGMPSYEQYF. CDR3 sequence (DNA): TGTGCCAGCAGTTTACGGGGTATGCCCTCCTACGAGCAGTACTTC.

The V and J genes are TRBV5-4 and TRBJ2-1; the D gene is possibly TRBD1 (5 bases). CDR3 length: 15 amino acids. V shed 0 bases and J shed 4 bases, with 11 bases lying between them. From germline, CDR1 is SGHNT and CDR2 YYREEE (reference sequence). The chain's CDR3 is CASSLVGQTYNEQFF. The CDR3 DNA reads TGTGCCAGCAGCTTGGTAGGACAAACTTACAATGAGCAGTTCTTC.

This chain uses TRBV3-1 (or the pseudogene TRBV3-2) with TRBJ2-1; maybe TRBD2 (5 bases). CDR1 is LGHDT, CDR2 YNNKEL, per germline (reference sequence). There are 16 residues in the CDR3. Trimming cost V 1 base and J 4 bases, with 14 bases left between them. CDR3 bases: TGTGCCAGCAGCCAAGGCCCTAGCAGGACGTACAATGAGCAGTTCTTC. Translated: CASSQGPSRTYNEQFF.

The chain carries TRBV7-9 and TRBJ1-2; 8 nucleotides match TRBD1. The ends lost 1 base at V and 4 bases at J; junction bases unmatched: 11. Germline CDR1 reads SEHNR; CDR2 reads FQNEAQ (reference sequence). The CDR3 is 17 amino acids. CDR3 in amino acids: CASSLDGTGPQVYGYTF. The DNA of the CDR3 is TGTGCCAGCAGCTTAGACGGGACAGGCCCCCAAGTCTATGGCTACACCTTC.

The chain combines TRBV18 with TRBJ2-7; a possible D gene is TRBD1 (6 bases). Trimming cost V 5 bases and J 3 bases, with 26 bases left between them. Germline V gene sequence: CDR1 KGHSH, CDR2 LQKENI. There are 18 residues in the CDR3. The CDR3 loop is CASSTTAFAVGQHYEQYF. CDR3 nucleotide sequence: TGTGCCAGCTCAACGACGGCATTTGCGGTGGGACAACACTACGAGCAGTACTTC. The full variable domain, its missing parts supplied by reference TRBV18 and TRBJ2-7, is NAGVMQNPRHLVRRRGQEARLRCSPMKGHSHVYWYRQLPEEGLKFMVYLQKENIIDESGMPKERFSAEFPKEGPSILRIQQVVRGDSAAYFCASSTTAFAVGQHYEQYFGPGTRLTVT.

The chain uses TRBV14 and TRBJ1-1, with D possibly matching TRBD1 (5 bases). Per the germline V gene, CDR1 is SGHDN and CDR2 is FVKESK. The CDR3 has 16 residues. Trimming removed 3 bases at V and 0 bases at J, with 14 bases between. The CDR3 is CASSQMGQFMNTEAFF. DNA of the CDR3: TGTGCCAGCAGCCAGATGGGGCAGTTTATGAACACTGAAGCTTTCTTT.